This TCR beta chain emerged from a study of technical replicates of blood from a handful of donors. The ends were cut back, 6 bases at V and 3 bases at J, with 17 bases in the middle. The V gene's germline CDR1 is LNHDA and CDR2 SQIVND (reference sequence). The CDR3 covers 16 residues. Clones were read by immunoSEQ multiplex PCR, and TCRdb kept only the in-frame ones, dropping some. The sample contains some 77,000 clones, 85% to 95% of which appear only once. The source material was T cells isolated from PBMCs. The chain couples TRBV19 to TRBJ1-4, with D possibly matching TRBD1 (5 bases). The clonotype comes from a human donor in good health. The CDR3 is CASSLFQGEANEKLFF. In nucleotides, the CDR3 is TGTGCCAGTAGCCTATTTCAGGGCGAAGCTAATGAAAAACTGTTTTTT.